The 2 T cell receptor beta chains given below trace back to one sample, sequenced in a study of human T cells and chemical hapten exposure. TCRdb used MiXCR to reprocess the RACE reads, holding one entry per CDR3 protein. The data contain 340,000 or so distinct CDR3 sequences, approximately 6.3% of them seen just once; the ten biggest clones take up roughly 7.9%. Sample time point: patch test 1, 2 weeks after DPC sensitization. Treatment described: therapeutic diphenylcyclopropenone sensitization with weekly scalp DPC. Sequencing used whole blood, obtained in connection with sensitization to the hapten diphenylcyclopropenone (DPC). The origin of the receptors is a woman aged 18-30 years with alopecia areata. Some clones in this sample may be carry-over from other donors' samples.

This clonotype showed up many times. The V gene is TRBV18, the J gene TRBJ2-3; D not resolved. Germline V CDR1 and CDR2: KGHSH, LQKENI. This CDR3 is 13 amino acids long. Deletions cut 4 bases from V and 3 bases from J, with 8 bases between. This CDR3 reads CASSRLETDTQYF. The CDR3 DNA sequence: TGTGCCAGCTCACGTCTGGAAACAGATACGCAGTATTTT.

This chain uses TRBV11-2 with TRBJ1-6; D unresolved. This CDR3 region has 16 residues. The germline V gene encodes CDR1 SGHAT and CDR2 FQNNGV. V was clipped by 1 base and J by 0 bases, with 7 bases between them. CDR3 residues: CASSLGWSSYNSPLHF. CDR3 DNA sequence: TGTGCCAGCAGCTTAGGCTGGAGCTCCTATAATTCACCCCTCCACTTT.